This TCR beta chain was retrieved from a study of cytomegalovirus exposure and HLA in healthy donors. Study-wide results and caveats: Specificity for CMV antigens was confirmed in vitro for a few of the CMV-associated chains. First-cohort TCR clusters tended to co-occur in the roughly 130 validation repertoires, a later analysis found.

The table came from immunoSEQ multiplex PCR; TCRdb's copy has only in-frame clones and leaves some out. The sample records around 150,000 clones, about 90% being singletons. Regarding this clone: The antigen is undetermined.

The donors were in the approximately 120-subject validation cohort; that cohort was separate from the approximately 700-subject first cohort. This clonotype was obtained from a woman between 18 and 30 years old in good health and CMV-seropositive. Sequences were obtained from PBMCs.

CDR3 nucleotide sequence: TGTGCCAGCAGTAAGGGACACCCTAACTCTGGAAACACCATATATTTT. As protein: CASSKGHPNSGNTIYF. The genes are TRBV27 and TRBJ1-3; possible D gene TRBD1, 6 bases. CDR3 length equals 16 residues. CDR1 is MNHEY, CDR2 SMNVEV, per germline (reference sequence). V shed 5 bases and J shed 0 bases, with 14 bases lying between them.